This entry describes one T cell receptor (beta chain). Antigen: not known. Method: immunoSEQ multiplex PCR; TCRdb's copy keeps in-frame clones and lacks some. Altogether roughly 200,000 clones are present, 85% to 95% being singletons, with the ten largest covering under 1.1%. This record comes from a study of T cell responses to AZD1222 COVID-19 vaccine. Study-wide results and limits: Elevations in Spike-specific TCR breadth and depth followed administration of two AZD1222 doses. Just a handful of AZD1222 recipients were seropositive at baseline.

V lost 1 base to trimming and J lost 4 bases, with 16 bases between them. The CDR3 has 16 amino acids. Germline V gene data show CDR1 as MGHRA and CDR2 as YSYEKL. The chain carries TRBV4-1 and TRBJ1-1; D not resolved. The sequencing here drew on peripheral blood, taken 28 days after the second dose of the MenACWY control vaccine. The TCR sequence derives from an adult who received the MenACWY meningococcal vaccine as a control. This chain's CDR3 is CASSQGETTRFTEAFF. CDR3 in DNA: TGCGCCAGCAGCCAAGGGGAGACGACCCGGTTCACTGAAGCTTTCTTT.